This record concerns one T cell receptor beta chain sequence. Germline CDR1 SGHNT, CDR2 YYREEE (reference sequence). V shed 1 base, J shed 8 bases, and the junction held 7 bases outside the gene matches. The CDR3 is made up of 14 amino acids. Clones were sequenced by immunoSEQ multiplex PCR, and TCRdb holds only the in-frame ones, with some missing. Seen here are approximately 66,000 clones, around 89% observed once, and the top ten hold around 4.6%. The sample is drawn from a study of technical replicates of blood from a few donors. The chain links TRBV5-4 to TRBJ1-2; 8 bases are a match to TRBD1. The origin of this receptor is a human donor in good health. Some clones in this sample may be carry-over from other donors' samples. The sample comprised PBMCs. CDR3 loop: CASSLQGARKGYTF. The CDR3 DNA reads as TGTGCCAGCAGCTTGCAGGGGGCGCGTAAGGGCTACACCTTC.